This entry lists 28 T cell receptor beta chains sequenced from one sample in a study of blood T cell repertoires in COVID-19. Measured with immunoSEQ multiplex PCR; TCRdb has only the in-frame clones, and not every one. The table includes over 65,000 clones, about four fifths detected once. Sequencing was done on a sample of peripheral blood. The receptors shown here come from a woman in her thirties or forties with active or convalescent COVID-19.

V usage is TRBV12-3 or TRBV12-4 and J usage is TRBJ1-6, with a weak D call TRBD1 (6 bases). The CDR3 sequence is 12 residues long. V was pared by 5 bases and J by 7 bases, with 6 bases between. CDR3 protein: CASSTGNSPLHF. CDR3 DNA: TGTGCCAGCAGTACAGGGAATTCACCCCTCCACTTT.

The rearrangement links TRBV19 to TRBJ2-2; possible D gene TRBD2, 6 bases. The germline V gene has CDR1 LNHDA and CDR2 SQIVND (reference sequence). CDR3 length: 14 residues. Trimming took off 6 bases at V and 7 bases at J, with 15 bases between the two ends. CDR3 amino acids: CASSRGLAIGELFF. CDR3 bases: TGTGCCAGTAGCAGAGGGCTAGCGATCGGGGAGCTGTTTTTT. The variable domain in full, with the rest retrieved from reference TRBV19 and TRBJ2-2, is DGGITQSPKYLFRKEGQNVTLSCEQNLNHDAMYWYRQDPGQGLRLIYYSQIVNDFQKGDIAEGYSVSREKKESFPLTVTSAQKNPTAFYLCASSRGLAIGELFFGEGSRLTVL.

The rearrangement uses TRBV5-8 and TRBJ1-5, with TRBD1 matching over 7 bases. CDR1 is SGHTS and CDR2 is YDEGEE in the germline V gene. V was clipped by 0 bases and J by 5 bases; unmatched bases: 2. This CDR3 has 14 residues. CDR3 protein: CASSLGQGDQPQHF. In DNA form, the CDR3 reads TGTGCCAGCAGCTTGGGACAGGGCGATCAGCCCCAGCATTTT.

The CDR3 sequence: CASSLDRGLNSPLHF. In DNA, the CDR3 is TGTGCCAGCAGCTTGGACAGGGGGCTTAATTCACCCCTCCACTTT. The gene calls are TRBV5-5 and TRBJ1-6, with TRBD1 matching over 9 bases. The CDR3 covers 15 residues. Germline-derived CDR1 and CDR2 are SGHKS and YYEKEE (reference sequence). V shed 0 bases, J shed 6 bases, and the junction held 1 base outside the gene matches. Variable domain in full (rest from reference TRBV5-5 and TRBJ1-6): DAGVTQSPTHLIKTRGQQVTLRCSPISGHKSVSWYQQVLGQGPQFIFQYYEKEERGRGNFPDRFSARQFPNYSSELNVNALLLGDSALYLCASSLDRGLNSPLHFGNGTRLTVT.

The chain has TRBV11-2 and TRBJ2-1, with TRBD2 identical over 9 bases. The germline V gene has CDR1 SGHAT and CDR2 FQNNGV. The CDR3 covers 17 residues. The ends lost 5 bases at V and 6 bases at J; junction bases unmatched: 14. This CDR3 reads CASSAKVGGRAINEQFF. CDR3 nucleotide sequence: TGTGCCAGCAGCGCTAAGGTGGGCGGGAGGGCCATCAATGAGCAGTTCTTC.

The genes are TRBV7-2 and TRBJ1-2, with 7 bases aligning to TRBD1. V dropped 5 bases and J dropped 4; count of bases not matched to a gene: 4. CDR1 is SGHTA and CDR2 is FQGNSA in the germline V gene. This CDR3 is 13 amino acids long. The CDR3 nucleotides read TGTGCCAGCAGCGAACAGGGGCTCTATGGCTACACCTTC. Amino acid sequence: CASSEQGLYGYTF.

This chain links TRBV2 with TRBJ2-2, with 13 positions matching TRBD2. V shed 6 bases and J 4 bases; nucleotides not matched to a gene: 2. CDR3 length equals 15 residues. Germline V gene lookup returns CDR1 SNHLY and CDR2 FYNNEI. In DNA form, the CDR3 reads TGTGCCAGCAGGGGACTAGCGGGGATCACCGGGGAGCTGTTTTTT. It specifies CASRGLAGITGELFF.

V is TRBV7-9 and J is TRBJ1-4; 7 positions agree with TRBD1. CDR3 length equals 14 residues. The V and J ends lost 5 bases and 7 bases, in that order; junction bases with no gene match: 7. Germline V lookup: CDR1 SEHNR, CDR2 FQNEAQ (reference sequence). In nucleotides, the CDR3 is TGTGCCAGCAGCCCGGGACAGATTTTTGAAAAACTGTTTTTT. It translates to CASSPGQIFEKLFF.

DNA of the CDR3: TGTGCCATCAGTGAGTCCAGGGGTCTTGGACAGCCCCAGCATTTT. Protein: CAISESRGLGQPQHF. V usage is TRBV10-3 and J usage is TRBJ1-5; tentatively, D is TRBD1 (6 bases). The V end lost 0 bases, the J end lost 7 bases, and 13 bases lay between the germline ends. The V gene's germline CDR1 is ENHRY and CDR2 SYGVKD. The CDR3 is 15 amino acids.

This chain joins TRBV5-8 and TRBJ2-3, with 15 bases fitting TRBD2. The germline V gene has CDR1 SGHTS and CDR2 YDEGEE. The CDR3 contains 18 residues. V shed 4 bases, J shed 0 bases, and the junction held 6 bases outside the gene matches. CDR3 nucleotides: TGTGCCAGCAGCGTCGGACTAGCGGGAGGGCCGAGCACAGATACGCAGTATTTT. Translated, it gives CASSVGLAGGPSTDTQYF.

The rearrangement links TRBV3-1 (or the pseudogene TRBV3-2) to TRBJ2-4, with a weak D call TRBD2 (7 bases). V lost 4 bases and J 6 bases, leaving 13 bases between the germline ends. Germline CDR1 reads LGHDT; CDR2 reads YNNKEL (reference sequence). The length of the CDR3 is 14 residues. The CDR3 DNA is TGTGCCAGCAGCCCCCGGGGGGCGGGAAACATTCAGTACTTC. It specifies CASSPRGAGNIQYF.

This chain connects TRBV6-5 to TRBJ2-1; D call uncertain. The CDR3 length is 15 residues. Deletions cut 7 bases from V and 0 bases from J, with 13 bases between. The germline CDR1 and CDR2 sequences are MNHEY and SVGAGI. CDR3 coding DNA: TGTGCCAGCATCCGAGCTTATAGCTCCTACAATGAGCAGTTCTTC. Translating it yields CASIRAYSSYNEQFF.

V usage is TRBV18 and J usage is TRBJ1-3; D not resolved. V was pared by 4 bases and J by 0 bases, with 10 bases between. The CDR3 runs 15 residues. Looked up from germline, CDR1 is KGHSH and CDR2 is LQKENI. This CDR3 reads CASSRIQYSGNTIYF. The CDR3 DNA reads as TGTGCCAGCTCACGGATACAGTACTCTGGAAACACCATATATTTT.

The chain couples TRBV24-1 to TRBJ2-7; 7 nucleotides agree with TRBD2. Germline lookup yields CDR1 KGHDR and CDR2 SFDVKD. Germline trimming cut 2 bases from V and 6 bases from J; bases unmatched to any gene: 0. The CDR3 loop spans 12 amino acids. CDR3 amino acids: CATSDWGGEQYF. The CDR3, as DNA: TGTGCCACCAGTGATTGGGGGGGCGAGCAGTACTTC.

The chain carries TRBV7-9 and TRBJ1-2, with a weak D call TRBD1 (6 bases). CDR3 size: 15 residues. V was shortened by 0 bases and J by 3 bases, with 11 bases between the two germline ends. The germline gives CDR1 SEHNR, CDR2 FQNEAQ (reference sequence). The CDR3 sequence: CASSLALTGHYGYTF. Here the CDR3 DNA reads TGTGCCAGCAGCTTAGCGCTTACAGGGCACTATGGCTACACCTTC.

This clone is a singleton in its sample. The genes are TRBV7-8 and TRBJ2-3; TRBD1 might be the D (5 bases). The CDR3 is made up of 14 amino acids. The germline V gene encodes CDR1 SGHVS and CDR2 FQNEAQ. Trimming left V 5 bases short and J 4 bases short, with 13 bases between. CDR3 loop: CASSLGAHSDTQYF. The CDR3 DNA sequence: TGTGCCAGCAGCCTAGGGGCCCACTCAGATACGCAGTATTTT.

This rearrangement joins TRBV11-3 to TRBJ2-1, with D perhaps TRBD1 (5 bases). CDR1 and CDR2 from the germline V gene are SGHNT and YENEEA. V lost 4 bases to trimming and J lost 5 bases, with 12 bases between them. The CDR3 runs 14 residues. Here the CDR3 DNA reads TGTGCCAGCAGCTCCAGGGTTTGGGACAATGAGCAGTTCTTC. The encoded protein is CASSSRVWDNEQFF.

The chain has TRBV11-2 and TRBJ1-1; D is uncertain. V lost 2 bases to trimming and J lost 1 base, with 8 bases between them. CDR1 SGHAT and CDR2 FQNNGV come from the germline V gene. The length of the CDR3 is 14 residues. CDR3 loop: CASSLSRGNTEAFF. The CDR3 bases are TGTGCCAGCAGCTTATCCCGGGGGAACACTGAAGCTTTCTTT.

The chain is built from TRBV7-2 and TRBJ2-7; 10 nucleotides match TRBD1. Germline values: CDR1 SGHTA, CDR2 FQGNSA. The V gene end was trimmed by 6 bases and the J gene end by 3 bases; junction bases not matched to a gene: 8. The CDR3 covers 15 residues. Here the CDR3 reads CASSSPTGGYYEQYF. CDR3 nucleotide sequence: TGTGCCAGCAGTTCCCCGACAGGGGGCTACTACGAGCAGTACTTC.

This sequence joins TRBV9 and TRBJ2-1, with 8 bases identical to TRBD1. The V segment lost 2 bases and the J segment 2 bases; nucleotides outside the gene matches: 9. This CDR3 is built from 17 residues. From germline, CDR1 is SGDLS and CDR2 YYNGEE. The CDR3 DNA is TGTGCCAGCAGCGTGGAGTGGACAGGGTTTCCCTACAATGAGCAGTTCTTC. As protein: CASSVEWTGFPYNEQFF.

This clone was detected once. The chain joins TRBV5-5 to TRBJ2-1; 7 nucleotides match TRBD2. V lost 0 bases to trimming and J lost 0 bases; unmatched junction nucleotides: 3. The CDR3 contains 16 residues. Germline V lookup: CDR1 SGHKS, CDR2 YYEKEE (reference sequence). For the CDR3, the DNA is TGTGCCAGCAGCTTGGCTAGCGGCAACTCCTACAATGAGCAGTTCTTC. It codes for CASSLASGNSYNEQFF.

The chain combines TRBV19 with TRBJ1-5, with D uncertain. CDR3 length: 14 amino acids. Germline V gene sequence: CDR1 LNHDA, CDR2 SQIVND (reference sequence). V dropped 6 bases and J dropped 3 bases, with 12 bases sitting between them. CDR3 nucleotides: TGTGCCAGTAGAACTCCGGGGTACAATCAGCCCCAGCATTTT. It encodes CASRTPGYNQPQHF.

This clone has just one count. A junction boundary mismatches the germline segment, possibly from a read error. The chain uses TRBV3-1 (or the pseudogene TRBV3-2) and TRBJ2-1; 7 nucleotides agree with TRBD1. The V gene's germline CDR1 is LGHDT and CDR2 YNNKEL (reference sequence). The length of the CDR3 is 15 residues. DNA of the CDR3: TGTGCCAGCAACCAAGCAGGGGGCTCCTACAATGAGCAGTTCTTC. Protein product: CASNQAGGSYNEQFF.

This clone was observed a handful of times. The chain combines TRBV7-2 with TRBJ2-1; 13 bases map to TRBD2. The V gene end was trimmed by 2 bases and the J gene end by 7 bases; junction bases not matched to a gene: 5. CDR1 is SGHTA and CDR2 is FQGNSA in the germline V gene. CDR3 length equals 16 residues. CDR3 residues: CASSLRTSGGLNEQFF. The CDR3 nucleotides are TGTGCCAGCAGCTTAAGGACTAGCGGGGGTTTAAATGAGCAGTTCTTC.

This clone has a handful of counts. V usage is TRBV21-1 and J usage is TRBJ2-1; the table's TRBD2 call for D was not verified on the DNA. TRBV21-1 is a known pseudogene. This CDR3 region has 15 residues. CDR3 nucleotide sequence: TGTGCCAGCAGCGCCGCGGGGGGATCCTACAATGAGCAGTTCTTC. Translation gives CASSAAGGSYNEQFF.

The gene calls are TRBV6-5 and TRBJ1-5; 8 bases line up with TRBD1. This CDR3 spans 15 amino acids. Unmatched junction bases numbered 10, after V lost 3 bases and J lost 9 bases. Per the germline V gene, CDR1 is MNHEY and CDR2 is SVGAGI. CDR3 sequence reads: CASSYGTGGQGPQHF. The CDR3 region has the DNA TGTGCCAGCAGTTATGGAACAGGGGGTCAAGGGCCCCAGCATTTT.

This chain uses TRBV18 with TRBJ1-2, with 8 bases lining up with TRBD1. This CDR3 has 14 residues. The germline V gene has CDR1 KGHSH and CDR2 LQKENI. V shed 3 bases, J shed 4 bases, and the junction held 4 bases outside the gene matches. The CDR3 region is CASSPLGQVYGYTF. CDR3 coding DNA: TGTGCCAGCTCACCGTTGGGACAGGTCTATGGCTACACCTTC. Full variable domain (remainder filled in from reference TRBV18 and TRBJ1-2): NAGVMQNPRHLVRRRGQEARLRCSPMKGHSHVYWYRQLPEEGLKFMVYLQKENIIDESGMPKERFSAEFPKEGPSILRIQQVVRGDSAAYFCASSPLGQVYGYTFGSGTRLTVV.

The chain combines TRBV5-1 with TRBJ2-3; TRBD1 is a possible D gene (5 bases). CDR1 and CDR2 from the germline V gene are SGHRS and YFSETQ. The CDR3 is 16 amino acids. V was trimmed by 2 bases and J by 0 bases, leaving 13 bases between them. The CDR3 spells CASSFGTGFSTDTQYF. In DNA, the CDR3 is TGCGCCAGCAGCTTTGGAACAGGCTTTAGCACAGATACGCAGTATTTT. Looking up the rest from reference TRBV5-1 and TRBJ2-3 gives the full variable domain: KAGVTQTPRYLIKTRGQQVTLSCSPISGHRSVSWYQQTPGQGLQFLFEYFSETQRNKGNFPGRFSGRQFSNSRSEMNVSTLELGDSALYLCASSFGTGFSTDTQYFGPGTRLTVL.